This T cell receptor (beta chain) originates from a study of breast tumors, draining lymph nodes, adjacent tissues. Overall study findings and caveats: Tumor and nontumor repertoires were significantly more similar in luminal-like than in basal-like breast cancer. Compared with lymph nodes, tumors were less diverse; compared with nontumor tissue, more. The data were judged consistent with most tumor T cells coming from lymph node and expanding in tumor. The lymph node origin of tumor T cells was framed as consistent with a hypothesis, not demonstrated.

In this sample, this clonotype turned up many times. Its antigen is still unknown. Germline assignment: CDR1 MGHDK and CDR2 SYGVNS. The CDR3 totals 11 residues. The V and J ends lost 3 bases and 10 bases respectively, with 7 bases between them. Breast cancer patients provided tissue from their axillary draining lymph nodes. TCRdb processed the multiplex PCR reads anew with MiXCR; each CDR3 protein has one entry. The repertoire has 85,000 to 120,000 distinct CDR3 sequences, about 29% of them found once; the top ten carry approximately 6%. The chain carries TRBV25-1 and TRBJ2-1, with D hard to call. Sequenced material: axillary lymph node tissue. This TCR derives from a female donor with breast cancer. Some clones in this sample may be carry-over from other donors' samples. For the CDR3, the DNA is TGTGCCAGCAGTGAGAGAGCGGAGCAGTTCTTC. It translates to CASSERAEQFF.